The next 23 T cell receptor beta chains were all read from a single sample in a study of blood T cells in healthy people across ages. Next came a second PCR, run for about 7 to 12 cycles, which used a sample-barcoded 5' primer along with a J-beta primer mix. TCRdb re-analysed the 5' RACE reads in MiXCR, keeping a single row per CDR3 protein. The table records some 1.5 million distinct CDR3 sequences, roughly 27% of them present only once. Source material: blood. The receptors derive from a woman aged 30 to 39 in good health.

The chain recombines TRBV5-1 with TRBJ1-1, with 7 bases fitting TRBD1. The CDR3 length is 15 residues. Germline trimming cut 0 bases from V and 5 bases from J; bases unmatched to any gene: 7. Germline V CDR1 and CDR2: SGHRS, YFSETQ. The CDR3 sequence: CASSLAKGARTEAFF. In DNA form, the CDR3 reads TGCGCCAGCAGCTTGGCCAAGGGGGCCCGAACTGAAGCTTTCTTT.

This clonotype occurred once. One junction end disagrees with the germline gene, perhaps due to a read error. The V call is TRBV6-5, the J call TRBJ2-6; 8 nucleotides match TRBD1. Germline assignment: CDR1 MNHEY and CDR2 SVGAGI. This CDR3 is built from 17 residues. The CDR3, as DNA: TGTGCCAGCAATTACAGGGGGGCCCCGTCTGGGGCCAACGTCCTGACTTTC. It yields the protein CASNYRGAPSGANVLTF.

The chain links TRBV12-3 or TRBV12-4 to TRBJ1-2; no firm D call. V lost 3 bases to trimming and J lost 5 bases, with 13 bases between them. CDR3 length equals 14 residues. In DNA, the CDR3 is TGTGCCAGCAGTTTTCCGGGGAGAGGGTATGGCTACACCTTC. This gives the protein CASSFPGRGYGYTF.

This chain links TRBV6-1 with TRBJ1-1, with D possibly being TRBD1 (6 bases). The germline CDR1 and CDR2 sequences are MNHNS and SASEGT. This CDR3 has 17 amino acids. The V end lost 1 base, the J end lost 0 bases, and 15 bases lay between the germline ends. The CDR3 DNA sequence: TGTGCCAGCAGTGAAGAGATAGGGGGGGTGGTGAACACTGAAGCTTTCTTT. It is translated as CASSEEIGGVVNTEAFF.

This clonotype occurred a few times. This rearrangement joins TRBV5-6 to TRBJ2-1, with unresolved D. From germline, CDR1 is SGHDT and CDR2 YYEEEE. There are 14 residues in the CDR3. Trimming left V 1 base short and J 8 bases short, with 13 bases between. Here the CDR3 DNA reads TGTGCCAGCAGCTTGTTGATAAGCCGGGATGAGCAGTTCTTC. Protein product: CASSLLISRDEQFF.

CDR3 DNA sequence: TGTGCCAGCAGCCTTCCAGGGGGGGCGAGAGATGAGCAGTTCTTC. It is translated as CASSLPGGARDEQFF. The gene calls are TRBV14 and TRBJ2-1; perhaps D is TRBD1 or TRBD2 (7 bases each). V lost 4 bases, J lost 8 bases, and 18 bases lay in between. Germline CDR1 and CDR2: SGHDN and FVKESK. The CDR3 has 15 amino acids.

V usage is TRBV12-3 or TRBV12-4 and J usage is TRBJ2-1, with a weak D call TRBD2 (7 bases). The V and J ends lost 6 bases and 5 bases respectively, with 20 bases between them. The CDR3 extends over 16 amino acids. DNA of the CDR3: TGTGCCAGCAGCCCATTTAGGGGGGGAGATAACAATGAGCAGTTCTTC. It is translated as CASSPFRGGDNNEQFF.

This clonotype has just a few counts. The rearrangement links TRBV15 to TRBJ2-7; no clear D gene. The V gene lost 0 bases and the J gene lost 2 bases, with 11 bases spanning the gap. Germline lookup yields CDR1 LNHNV and CDR2 YYDKDF (reference sequence). The CDR3 is 15 amino acids. CDR3 sequence (DNA): TGTGCCACCAGCAGAGAAATAGGGCGGACCTACGAGCAGTACTTC. This codes for CATSREIGRTYEQYF.

This clonotype was counted at least ten times. J is TRBJ2-6 and V is TRBV6-1; D is unresolved. V was trimmed by 0 bases and J by 0 bases, leaving 0 bases between them. Germline CDR1 is MNHNS and CDR2 is SASEGT. The CDR3 spans 14 residues. The CDR3 sequence is CASSEASGANVLTF. The CDR3 DNA reads as TGTGCCAGCAGTGAAGCCTCTGGGGCCAACGTCCTGACTTTC.

The rearrangement joins TRBV5-5 to TRBJ1-2; D possibly corresponds to TRBD1 (5 bases). Germline assignment: CDR1 SGHKS and CDR2 YYEKEE (reference sequence). The germline V and J ends were trimmed by 5 bases and 2 bases, with 16 bases remaining between them. The CDR3 runs to 15 residues. CDR3 DNA sequence: TGTGCCAGCAGGGGTGTCGGGGCAGCGAACTATGGCTACACCTTC. Translated: CASRGVGAANYGYTF.

This clonotype was seen many times. Written as DNA, the CDR3 is TGTGCCAGCAGCCTAGCGGGGCGGATTCCCTACGAGCAGTACTTC. Protein product: CASSLAGRIPYEQYF. This sequence joins TRBV12-3 or TRBV12-4 and TRBJ2-7, with 9 positions matching TRBD2. After removal of 6 bases from V and 2 bases from J, the junction contained 8 bases not matched to a gene. The CDR3 is 15 residues long.

There are many counts of this clonotype. The V gene is TRBV20-1, the J gene TRBJ2-5, with D uncertain. V was shortened by 5 bases and J by 3 bases, with 10 bases between the two germline ends. The CDR3 is 12 amino acids. Germline CDR1 is DFQATT and CDR2 is SNEGSKA (reference sequence). The CDR3, as DNA: TGCAGTGCTCCGTACTTGGAAGAGACCCAGTACTTC. It is translated as CSAPYLEETQYF.

This clonotype was observed a handful of times. The V call is TRBV5-1, the J call TRBJ2-5; TRBD2 agrees at 8 bases. The CDR3 runs to 13 residues. V shed 6 bases and J 3 bases; nucleotides not matched to a gene: 4. Germline assignment: CDR1 SGHRS and CDR2 YFSETQ. CDR3 nucleotide sequence: TGCGCCAGCAACCCGACTAGCGAAGAGACCCAGTACTTC. It encodes CASNPTSEETQYF.

There are a few counts of this clonotype. The chain combines TRBV7-9 with TRBJ2-3, with a tentative D call TRBD1 (6 bases). This CDR3 has 13 residues. The V and J ends lost 8 bases and 1 base respectively, with 10 bases between them. In germline, CDR1 is SEHNR, CDR2 FQNEAQ (reference sequence). In DNA, the CDR3 is TGTGCCAGCGAGGGGGAAGGCACAGATACGCAGTATTTT. It specifies CASEGEGTDTQYF.

The chain uses TRBV21-1 and TRBJ1-4; the D call TRBD1 from the table was never checked on the DNA. TRBV21-1 is a recognized pseudogene. The CDR3 consists of 17 residues. In DNA, the CDR3 is TGTGCCAGCAAGGGTTTGGGGGGCCCCGGGGGGGGCGAAAAACTGTTTTTT. Translating it yields CASKGLGGPGGGEKLFF.

The chain has TRBV24-1 and TRBJ2-7; perhaps TRBD2 as D (6 bases). Germline CDR1 reads KGHDR; CDR2 reads SFDVKD. The ends were cut back, 3 bases at V and 2 bases at J, with 16 bases in the middle. The CDR3 loop spans 16 amino acids. The CDR3 loop reads CATSDRSGAGAYEQYF. CDR3 DNA sequence: TGTGCCACCAGTGATCGCTCGGGAGCGGGTGCCTACGAGCAGTACTTC.

In its sample, this clonotype was seen a few times. This chain links TRBV6-1 with TRBJ2-1, with TRBD1 identical over 7 bases. Losses at the gene ends were 6 bases for V and 6 bases for J; bases not matched to a gene: 5. This CDR3 has 13 residues. In germline, CDR1 is MNHNS, CDR2 SASEGT. CDR3 bases: TGTGCCAGCAGGCACAGGGGTTCCAATGAGCAGTTCTTC. Translated: CASRHRGSNEQFF.

The V gene is TRBV29-1, the J gene TRBJ2-7; D uncertain. Per the germline V gene, CDR1 is SQVTM and CDR2 is ANQGSEA. V lost 4 bases, J lost 5 bases, and 18 bases lay in between. The CDR3 consists of 14 residues. CDR3 sequence: CSVVGKGQVNEQYF. In nucleotides, the CDR3 is TGCAGCGTTGTGGGGAAAGGGCAAGTAAACGAGCAGTACTTC.

The chain combines TRBV21-1 with TRBJ1-2. TRBV21-1 is labeled a pseudogene. The CDR3 spans 13 residues. This chain's CDR3 is CARTVRFDYGYTF. The CDR3 nucleotides are TGTGCCCGCACCGTTCGTTTTGACTATGGCTACACCTTC.

This clonotype was picked up many times. The chain recombines TRBV4-2 with TRBJ2-7; 10 nucleotides match TRBD2. CDR1 is LGHNA and CDR2 is YNFKEQ in the germline V gene. The length of the CDR3 is 15 residues. The V gene end was trimmed by 1 base and the J gene end by 5 bases; junction bases not matched to a gene: 5. The CDR3 nucleotides are TGTGCCAGCAGCCAAGTATCTGGGACTAGCGACGAGCAGTACTTC. It yields the protein CASSQVSGTSDEQYF.

This clonotype was counted a few times. This chain links TRBV12-3 or TRBV12-4 with TRBJ1-5; D is unclear. The CDR3 spans 14 residues. V was pared by 0 bases and J by 5 bases, with 8 bases between. The CDR3 here is CASSLARIDQPQHF. In nucleotides, the CDR3 is TGTGCCAGCAGTTTAGCCAGGATTGATCAGCCCCAGCATTTT.

V and J are TRBV27 and TRBJ2-7; the match to TRBD2 covers 13 bases. The CDR3 has 14 residues. Germline CDR1 and CDR2: MNHEY and SMNVEV (reference sequence). Losses at the gene ends were 4 bases for V and 5 bases for J; bases not matched to a gene: 2. The CDR3 DNA reads as TGTGCCAGCAGTTGGACTAGCGGGAGTGACGAGCAGTACTTC. Protein product: CASSWTSGSDEQYF.

This clonotype was counted only a few times. The chain recombines TRBV11-2 with TRBJ2-1; 10 bases map to TRBD2. The CDR3 sequence is 19 residues long. Germline trimming cut 4 bases from V and 3 bases from J; bases unmatched to any gene: 15. Per germline, CDR1 SGHAT and CDR2 FQNNGV. The CDR3 DNA reads TGTGCCAGCAGCTCAAATTGGGCTAGCGGGAGTATCCGCTACAATGAGCAGTTCTTC. Amino acids: CASSSNWASGSIRYNEQFF. Full variable domain (rest looked up from reference TRBV11-2 and TRBJ2-1): EAGVAQSPRYKIIEKRQSVAFWCNPISGHATLYWYQQILGQGPKLLIQFQNNGVVDDSQLPKDRFSAERLKGVDSTLKIQPAKLEDSAVYLCASSSNWASGSIRYNEQFFGPGTRLTVL.